The text below deals with one T cell receptor (beta chain). Antigen specificity is unknown. The data originate from a study of graft-versus-host responses after intestinal transplantation. Study as a whole: Recipients obtained multivisceral, liver-intestinal, or isolated intestinal transplants. Induction using anti-thymocyte globulin, followed by tacrolimus and steroids for roughly 3 years, was given to all recipients. Overall study results and limits: There were GvH clones found in recipient marrow, and some of them appeared first in ileum or blood. Early after transplant, HvG clones declined as circulating GvH clones peaked.

V was pared by 6 bases and J by 2 bases, with 16 bases between. Germline V gives CDR1 SQVTM, CDR2 ANQGSEA. The CDR3 covers 14 residues. Only in-frame clones appear in the TCRdb table, and some are missing; sequencing was by immunoSEQ multiplex PCR. The sample has tens of thousands of clones, roughly 87% seen once. The material sequenced was unstimulated CD8+ T cells sorted from spleen or lymph node cells, taken before intestinal transplant. This clonotype was obtained from a human donor who received an intestinal transplant. The chain couples TRBV29-1 to TRBJ1-2; D gene ambiguous. This CDR3 is CSVEGTSRNYGYTF. The CDR3, as DNA: TGCAGCGTGGAGGGAACTTCGCGAAACTATGGCTACACCTTC.